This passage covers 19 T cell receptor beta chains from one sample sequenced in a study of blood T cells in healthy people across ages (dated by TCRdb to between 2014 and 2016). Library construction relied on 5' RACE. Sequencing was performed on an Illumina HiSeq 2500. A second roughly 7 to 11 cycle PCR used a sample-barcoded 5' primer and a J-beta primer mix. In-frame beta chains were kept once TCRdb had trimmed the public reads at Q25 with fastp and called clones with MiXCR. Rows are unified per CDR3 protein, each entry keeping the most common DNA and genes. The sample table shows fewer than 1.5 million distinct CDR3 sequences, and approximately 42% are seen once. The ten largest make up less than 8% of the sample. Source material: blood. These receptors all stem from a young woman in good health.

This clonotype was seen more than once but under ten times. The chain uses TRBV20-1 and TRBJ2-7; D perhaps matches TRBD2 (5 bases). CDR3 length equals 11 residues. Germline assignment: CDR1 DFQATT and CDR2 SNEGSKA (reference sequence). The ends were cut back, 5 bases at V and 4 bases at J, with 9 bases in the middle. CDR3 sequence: CSAEDSYEQYF. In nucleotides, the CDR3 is TGCAGTGCTGAGGACTCTTACGAGCAGTACTTC.

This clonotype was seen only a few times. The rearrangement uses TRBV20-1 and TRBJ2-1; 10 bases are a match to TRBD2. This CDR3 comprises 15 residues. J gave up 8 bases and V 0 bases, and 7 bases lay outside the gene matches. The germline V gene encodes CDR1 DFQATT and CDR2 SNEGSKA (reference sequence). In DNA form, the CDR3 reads TGCAGTGCTAGAGACCCCAGCGGGGGGGCGGATGAGCAGTTCTTC. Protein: CSARDPSGGADEQFF.

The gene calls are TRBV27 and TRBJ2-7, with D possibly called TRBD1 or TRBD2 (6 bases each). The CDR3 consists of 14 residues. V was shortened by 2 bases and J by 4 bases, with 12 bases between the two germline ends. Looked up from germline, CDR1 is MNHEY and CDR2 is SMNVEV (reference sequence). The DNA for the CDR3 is TGTGCCAGCAGTTTAGTTGGGGGGCTGTACGAGCAGTACTTC. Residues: CASSLVGGLYEQYF.

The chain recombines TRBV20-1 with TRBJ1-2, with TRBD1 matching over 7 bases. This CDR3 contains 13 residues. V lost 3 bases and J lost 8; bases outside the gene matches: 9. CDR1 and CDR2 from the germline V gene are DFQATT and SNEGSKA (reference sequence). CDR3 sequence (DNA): TGCAGTGCTAGTCCCGGACAGGCGGGCGGCTACACCTTC. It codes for CSASPGQAGGYTF.

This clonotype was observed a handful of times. The CDR3 here is CSVVSMDRGPYEQYF. CDR3 in DNA: TGCAGCGTTGTAAGTATGGACAGGGGTCCCTACGAGCAGTACTTC. The rearrangement joins TRBV29-1 to TRBJ2-7, with 9 bases aligning to TRBD1. Germline values: CDR1 SQVTM, CDR2 ANQGSEA. The CDR3 spans 15 residues. The trim removed 4 bases at V and 2 bases at J, leaving 9 bases unmatched.

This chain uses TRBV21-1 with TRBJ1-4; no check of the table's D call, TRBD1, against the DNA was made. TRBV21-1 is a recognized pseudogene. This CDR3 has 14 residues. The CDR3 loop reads CASNSGTGPEKLFF. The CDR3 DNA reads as TGTGCCAGCAACTCCGGGACAGGGCCTGAAAAACTGTTTTTT.

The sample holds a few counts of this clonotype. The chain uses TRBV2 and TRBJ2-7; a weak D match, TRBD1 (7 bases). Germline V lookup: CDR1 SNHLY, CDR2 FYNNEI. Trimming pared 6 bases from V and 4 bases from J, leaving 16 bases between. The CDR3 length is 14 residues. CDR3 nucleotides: TGTGCCAGCAGCCGAGGAGGGGGCGGGTACGAGCAGTACTTC. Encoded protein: CASSRGGGGYEQYF. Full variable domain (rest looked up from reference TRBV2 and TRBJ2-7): EPEVTQTPSHQVTQMGQEVILRCVPISNHLYFYWYRQILGQKVEFLVSFYNNEISEKSEIFDDQFSVERPDGSNFTLKIRSTKLEDSAMYFCASSRGGGGYEQYFGPGTRLTVT.

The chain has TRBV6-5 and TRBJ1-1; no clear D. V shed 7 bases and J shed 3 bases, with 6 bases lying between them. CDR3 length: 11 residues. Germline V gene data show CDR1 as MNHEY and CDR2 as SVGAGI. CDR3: CASNADTEAFF. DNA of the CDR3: TGTGCCAGCAATGCGGACACTGAAGCTTTCTTT.

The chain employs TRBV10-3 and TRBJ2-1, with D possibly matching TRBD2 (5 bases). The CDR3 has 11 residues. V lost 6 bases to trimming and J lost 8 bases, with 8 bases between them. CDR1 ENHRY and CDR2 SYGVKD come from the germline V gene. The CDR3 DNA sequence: TGTGCCATCAGGGAGGAAGATGAGCAGTTCTTC. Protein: CAIREEDEQFF.

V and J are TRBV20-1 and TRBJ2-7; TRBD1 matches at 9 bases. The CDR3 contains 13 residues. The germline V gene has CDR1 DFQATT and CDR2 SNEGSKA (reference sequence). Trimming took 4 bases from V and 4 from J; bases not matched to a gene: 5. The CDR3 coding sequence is TGCAGTGCTACACAGGGGGCGGGTTACGAGCAGTACTTC. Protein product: CSATQGAGYEQYF.

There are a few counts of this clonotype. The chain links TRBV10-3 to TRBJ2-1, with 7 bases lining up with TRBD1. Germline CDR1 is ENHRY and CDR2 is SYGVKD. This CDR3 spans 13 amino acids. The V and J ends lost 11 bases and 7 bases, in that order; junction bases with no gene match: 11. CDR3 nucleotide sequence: TGTGCCGCCAACGACAGGGACCCAAATGAGCAGTTCTTC. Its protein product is CAANDRDPNEQFF.

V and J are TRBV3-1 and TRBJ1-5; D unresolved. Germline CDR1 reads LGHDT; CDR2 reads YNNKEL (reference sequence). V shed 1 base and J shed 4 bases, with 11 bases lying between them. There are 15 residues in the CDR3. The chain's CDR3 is CASSQGQVANQPQHF. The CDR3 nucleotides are TGTGCCAGCAGCCAAGGTCAGGTAGCAAATCAGCCCCAGCATTTT.

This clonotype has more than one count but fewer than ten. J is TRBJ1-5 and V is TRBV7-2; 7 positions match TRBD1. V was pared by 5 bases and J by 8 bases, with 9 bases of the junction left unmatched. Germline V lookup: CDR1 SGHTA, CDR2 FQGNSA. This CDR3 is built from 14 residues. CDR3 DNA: TGTGCCAGCAGCCAGACAGGGCTGGGTGAGCCCCAGCATTTT. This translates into CASSQTGLGEPQHF.

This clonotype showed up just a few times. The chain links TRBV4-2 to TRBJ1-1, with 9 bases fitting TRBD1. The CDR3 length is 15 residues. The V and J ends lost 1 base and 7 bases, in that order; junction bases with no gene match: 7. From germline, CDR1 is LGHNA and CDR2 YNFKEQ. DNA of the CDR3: TGTGCCAGCAGCCAAGGTCAAACAGGGGGCGGTGAAGCTTTCTTT. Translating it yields CASSQGQTGGGEAFF.

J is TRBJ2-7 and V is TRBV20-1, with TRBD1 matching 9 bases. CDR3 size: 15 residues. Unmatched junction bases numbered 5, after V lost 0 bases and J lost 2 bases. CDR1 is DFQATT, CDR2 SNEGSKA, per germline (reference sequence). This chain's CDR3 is CSARDWDRDTYEQYF. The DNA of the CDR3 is TGCAGTGCTAGAGACTGGGACAGGGATACCTACGAGCAGTACTTC.

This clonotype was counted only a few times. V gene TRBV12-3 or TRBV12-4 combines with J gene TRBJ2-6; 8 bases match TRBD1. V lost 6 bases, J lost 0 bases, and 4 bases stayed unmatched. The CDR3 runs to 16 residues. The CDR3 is CASRGQDPSGANVLTF. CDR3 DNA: TGTGCCAGCAGGGGACAGGATCCCTCTGGGGCCAACGTCCTGACTTTC.

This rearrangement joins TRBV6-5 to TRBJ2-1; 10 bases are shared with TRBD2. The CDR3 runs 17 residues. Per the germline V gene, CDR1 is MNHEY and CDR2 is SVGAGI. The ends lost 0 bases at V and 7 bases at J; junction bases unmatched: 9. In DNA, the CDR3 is TGTGCCAGCAGTTACTCGAGTTCCAGCGGGAGGGAAAATGAGCAGTTCTTC. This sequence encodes CASSYSSSSGRENEQFF.

The CDR3, as DNA: TGTGCCAGCAGCCAAGGGATTGGCGAGCAGTACTTC. Translation: CASSQGIGEQYF. The chain links TRBV3-1 to TRBJ2-5; D unclear. The last part of the DNA fits TRBJ2-7 better; the J call may be wrong. The CDR3 spans 12 residues. The germline V gene has CDR1 LGHDT and CDR2 YNNKEL (reference sequence).

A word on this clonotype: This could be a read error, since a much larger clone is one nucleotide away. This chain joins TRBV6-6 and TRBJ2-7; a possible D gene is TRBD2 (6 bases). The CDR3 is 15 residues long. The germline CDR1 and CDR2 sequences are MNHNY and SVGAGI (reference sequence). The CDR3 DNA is TGTACCAGCAGTTACTCTGGGGGGAACTCCTACGAGCAGTACTTC. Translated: CTSSYSGGNSYEQYF.